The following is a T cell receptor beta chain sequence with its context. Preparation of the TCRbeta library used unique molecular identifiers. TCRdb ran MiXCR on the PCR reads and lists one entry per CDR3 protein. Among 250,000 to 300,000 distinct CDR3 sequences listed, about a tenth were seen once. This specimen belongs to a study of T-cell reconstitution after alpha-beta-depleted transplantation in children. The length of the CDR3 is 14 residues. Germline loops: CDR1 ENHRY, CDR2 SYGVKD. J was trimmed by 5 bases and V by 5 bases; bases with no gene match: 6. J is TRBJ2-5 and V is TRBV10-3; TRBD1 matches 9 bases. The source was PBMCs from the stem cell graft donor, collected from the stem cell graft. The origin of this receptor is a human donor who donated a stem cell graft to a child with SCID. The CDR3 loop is CAISPQGADETQYF. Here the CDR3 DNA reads TGTGCCATCAGTCCACAGGGGGCAGATGAGACCCAGTACTTC.